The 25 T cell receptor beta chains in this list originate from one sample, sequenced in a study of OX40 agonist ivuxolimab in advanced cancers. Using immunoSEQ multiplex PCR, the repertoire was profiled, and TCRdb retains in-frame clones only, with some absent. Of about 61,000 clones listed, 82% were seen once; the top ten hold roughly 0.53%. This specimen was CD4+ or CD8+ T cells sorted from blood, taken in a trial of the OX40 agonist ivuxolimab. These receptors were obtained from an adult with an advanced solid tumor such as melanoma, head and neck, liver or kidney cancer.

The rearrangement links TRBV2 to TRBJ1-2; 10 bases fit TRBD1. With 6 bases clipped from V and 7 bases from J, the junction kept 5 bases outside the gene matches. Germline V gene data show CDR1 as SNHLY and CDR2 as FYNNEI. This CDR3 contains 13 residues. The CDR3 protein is CASSATGGFGYTF. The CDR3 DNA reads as TGTGCCAGCAGCGCGACAGGGGGCTTTGGCTACACCTTC.

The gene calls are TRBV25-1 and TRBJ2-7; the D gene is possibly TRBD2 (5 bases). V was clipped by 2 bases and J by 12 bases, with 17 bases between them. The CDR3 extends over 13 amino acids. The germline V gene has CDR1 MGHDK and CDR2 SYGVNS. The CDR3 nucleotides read TGTGCCAGCAGTGAAGTGAACAGCGGTTCGTTGTACTTC. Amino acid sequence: CASSEVNSGSLYF.

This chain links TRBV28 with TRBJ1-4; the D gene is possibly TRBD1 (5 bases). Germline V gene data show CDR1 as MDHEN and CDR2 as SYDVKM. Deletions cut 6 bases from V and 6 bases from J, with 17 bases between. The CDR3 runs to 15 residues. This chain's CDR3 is CASSRWGKGYEKLFF. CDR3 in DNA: TGTGCCAGCAGCAGATGGGGCAAGGGGTATGAAAAACTGTTTTTT.

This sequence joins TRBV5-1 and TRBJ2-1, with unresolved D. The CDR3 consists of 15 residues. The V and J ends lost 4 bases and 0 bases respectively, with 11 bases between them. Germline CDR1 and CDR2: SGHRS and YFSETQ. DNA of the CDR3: TGCGCCAGCAGCGTTGGCACTACCTCCTACAATGAGCAGTTCTTC. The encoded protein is CASSVGTTSYNEQFF. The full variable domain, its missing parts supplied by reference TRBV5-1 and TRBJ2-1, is KAGVTQTPRYLIKTRGQQVTLSCSPISGHRSVSWYQQTPGQGLQFLFEYFSETQRNKGNFPGRFSGRQFSNSRSEMNVSTLELGDSALYLCASSVGTTSYNEQFFGPGTRLTVL.

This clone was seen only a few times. Written as DNA, the CDR3 is TGTGCCAGCAGCTACGACCGACTAAGCGATGGCTACACCTTC. Protein product: CASSYDRLSDGYTF. The V and J genes are TRBV6-6 and TRBJ1-2, with no clear D. The V end was cut by 6 bases, the J end by 6 bases, with 17 bases between. CDR1 and CDR2 from the germline V gene are MNHNY and SVGAGI (reference sequence). This CDR3 has 14 residues.

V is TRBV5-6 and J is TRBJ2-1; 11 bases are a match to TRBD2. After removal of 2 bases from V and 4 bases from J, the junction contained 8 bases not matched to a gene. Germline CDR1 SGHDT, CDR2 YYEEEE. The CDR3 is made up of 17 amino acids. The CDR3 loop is CASSLLAGVVAYNEQFF. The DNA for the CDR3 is TGTGCCAGCAGCTTACTAGCGGGAGTGGTGGCGTACAATGAGCAGTTCTTC.

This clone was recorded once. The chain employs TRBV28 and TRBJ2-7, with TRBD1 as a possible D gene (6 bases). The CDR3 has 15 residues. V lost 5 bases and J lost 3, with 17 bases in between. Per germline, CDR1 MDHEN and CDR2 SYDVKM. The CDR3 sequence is CASSLSYTGNYEQYF. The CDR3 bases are TGTGCCAGCAGTCTCTCCTATACAGGGAACTACGAGCAGTACTTC.

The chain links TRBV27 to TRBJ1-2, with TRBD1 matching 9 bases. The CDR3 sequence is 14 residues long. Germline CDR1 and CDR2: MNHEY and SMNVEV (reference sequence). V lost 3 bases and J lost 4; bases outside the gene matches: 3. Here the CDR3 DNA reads TGTGCCAGCAGTTTCGGACAGGGGTCCTATGGCTACACCTTC. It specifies CASSFGQGSYGYTF.

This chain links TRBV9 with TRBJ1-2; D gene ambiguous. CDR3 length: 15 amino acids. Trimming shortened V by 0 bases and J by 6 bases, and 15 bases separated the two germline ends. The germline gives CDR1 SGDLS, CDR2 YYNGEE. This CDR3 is CASSVGAELVDGYTF. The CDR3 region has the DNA TGTGCCAGCAGCGTAGGGGCGGAATTGGTGGATGGCTACACCTTC.

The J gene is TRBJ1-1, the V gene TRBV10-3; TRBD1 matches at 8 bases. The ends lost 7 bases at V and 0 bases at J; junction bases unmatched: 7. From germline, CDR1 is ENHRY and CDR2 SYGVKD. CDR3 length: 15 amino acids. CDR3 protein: CAITRTGLLNTEAFF. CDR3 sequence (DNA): TGTGCCATCACCCGGACAGGGCTGCTGAACACTGAAGCTTTCTTT.

CDR3 sequence reads: CASSDLGFGDTGELFF. The DNA of the CDR3 is TGTGCCAGCAGCGACCTTGGGTTCGGGGACACCGGGGAGCTGTTTTTT. The chain uses TRBV28 and TRBJ2-2, with a possible D match to TRBD2 (5 bases). Trimming took 6 bases from V and 3 from J, leaving 17 bases between them. The germline V gene has CDR1 MDHEN and CDR2 SYDVKM. This CDR3 spans 16 amino acids.

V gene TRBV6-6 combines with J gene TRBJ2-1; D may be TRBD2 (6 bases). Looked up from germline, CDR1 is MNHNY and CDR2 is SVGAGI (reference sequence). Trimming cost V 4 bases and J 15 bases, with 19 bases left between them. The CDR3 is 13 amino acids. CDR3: CASSSLSDGSTFF. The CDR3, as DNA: TGTGCCAGCAGTTCTTTATCCGACGGGAGTACGTTCTTC.

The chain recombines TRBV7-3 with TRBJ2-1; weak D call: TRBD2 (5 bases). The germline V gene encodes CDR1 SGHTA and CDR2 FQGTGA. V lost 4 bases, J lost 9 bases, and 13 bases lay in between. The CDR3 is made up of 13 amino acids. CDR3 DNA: TGTGCCAGCAGCTCTACTAGTTCAGGTGAGCAGTTCTTC. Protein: CASSSTSSGEQFF.

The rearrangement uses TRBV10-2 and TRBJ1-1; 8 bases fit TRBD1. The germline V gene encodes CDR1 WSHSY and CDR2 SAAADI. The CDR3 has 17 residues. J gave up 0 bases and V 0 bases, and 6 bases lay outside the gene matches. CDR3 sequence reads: CASSESAAGGLNTEAFF. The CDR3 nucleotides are TGCGCCAGCAGTGAGTCGGCGGCAGGGGGCTTGAACACTGAAGCTTTCTTT.

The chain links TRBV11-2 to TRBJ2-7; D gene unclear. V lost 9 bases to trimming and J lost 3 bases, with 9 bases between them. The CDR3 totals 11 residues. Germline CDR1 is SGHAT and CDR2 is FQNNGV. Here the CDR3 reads CASSVSYEQYF. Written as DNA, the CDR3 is TGTGCCAGTTCTGTGAGCTACGAGCAGTACTTC.

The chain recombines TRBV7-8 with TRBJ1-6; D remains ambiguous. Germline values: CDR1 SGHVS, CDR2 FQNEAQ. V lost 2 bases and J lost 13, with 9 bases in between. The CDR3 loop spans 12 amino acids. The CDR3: CASSLIDRPLHF. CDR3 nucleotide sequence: TGTGCCAGCAGCTTAATCGACCGGCCCCTCCACTTT.

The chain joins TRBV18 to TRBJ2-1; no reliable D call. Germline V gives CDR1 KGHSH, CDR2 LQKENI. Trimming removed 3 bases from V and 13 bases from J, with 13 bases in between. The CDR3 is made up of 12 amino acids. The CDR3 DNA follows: TGTGCCAGCTCACCGCCTCAGAGGCACCAGTTCTTC. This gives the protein CASSPPQRHQFF.

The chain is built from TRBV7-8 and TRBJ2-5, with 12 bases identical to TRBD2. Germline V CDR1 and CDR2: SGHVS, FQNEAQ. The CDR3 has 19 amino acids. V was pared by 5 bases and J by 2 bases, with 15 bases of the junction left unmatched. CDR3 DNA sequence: TGTGCCAGCAGCCCTGCTAGCGGGAGGGCCGCAATTGTACAAGAGACCCAGTACTTC. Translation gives CASSPASGRAAIVQETQYF. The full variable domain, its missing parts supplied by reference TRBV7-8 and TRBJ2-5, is GAGVSQSPRYKVAKRGQDVALRCDPISGHVSLFWYQQALGQGPEFLTYFQNEAQLDKSGLPSDRFFAERPEGSVSTLKIQRTQQEDSAVYLCASSPASGRAAIVQETQYFGPGTRLLVL.

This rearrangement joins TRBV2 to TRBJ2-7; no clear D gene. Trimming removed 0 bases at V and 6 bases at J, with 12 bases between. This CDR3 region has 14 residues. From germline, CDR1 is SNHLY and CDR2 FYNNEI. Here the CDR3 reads CASSEALRRSEQYF. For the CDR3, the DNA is TGTGCCAGCAGTGAAGCGCTTCGCCGCTCCGAGCAGTACTTC.

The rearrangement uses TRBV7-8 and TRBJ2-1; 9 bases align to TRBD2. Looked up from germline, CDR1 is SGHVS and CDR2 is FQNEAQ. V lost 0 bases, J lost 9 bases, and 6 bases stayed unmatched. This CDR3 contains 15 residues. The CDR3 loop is CASSLAGGRAGEQFF. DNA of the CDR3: TGTGCCAGCAGCTTAGCCGGCGGGAGGGCAGGTGAGCAGTTCTTC.

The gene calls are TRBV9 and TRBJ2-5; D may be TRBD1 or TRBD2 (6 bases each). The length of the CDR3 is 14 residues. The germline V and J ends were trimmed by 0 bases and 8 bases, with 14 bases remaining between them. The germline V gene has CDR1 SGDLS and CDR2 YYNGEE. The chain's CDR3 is CASSVAGEGTTQYF. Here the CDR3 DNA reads TGTGCCAGCAGCGTAGCGGGGGAAGGGACAACCCAGTACTTC.

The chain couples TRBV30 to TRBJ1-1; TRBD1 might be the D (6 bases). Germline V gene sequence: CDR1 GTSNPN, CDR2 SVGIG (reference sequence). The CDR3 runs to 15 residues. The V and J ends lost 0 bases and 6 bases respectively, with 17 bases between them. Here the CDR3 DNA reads TGTGCCTGGAGTGTAGGGGGGCAGGTATGGGCTGAAGCTTTCTTT. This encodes CAWSVGGQVWAEAFF.

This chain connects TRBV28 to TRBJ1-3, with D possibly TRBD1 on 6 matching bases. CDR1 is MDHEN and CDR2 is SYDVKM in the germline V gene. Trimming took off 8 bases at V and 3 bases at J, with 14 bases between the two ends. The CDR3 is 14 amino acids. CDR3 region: CASAQFRGGNTIYF. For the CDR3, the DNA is TGTGCCAGCGCACAATTCAGGGGTGGAAACACCATATATTTT.

The CDR3 loop is CASSPSLMATDTQYF. CDR3 nucleotides: TGTGCCAGCTCACCATCCCTGATGGCTACAGATACGCAGTATTTT. This rearrangement joins TRBV18 to TRBJ2-3; no clear D gene. CDR1 KGHSH and CDR2 LQKENI come from the germline V gene. V was cut by 2 bases and J by 3 bases, with 12 bases left in between. This CDR3 region has 15 residues. Filled out from reference TRBV18 and TRBJ2-3, the complete variable domain reads NAGVMQNPRHLVRRRGQEARLRCSPMKGHSHVYWYRQLPEEGLKFMVYLQKENIIDESGMPKERFSAEFPKEGPSILRIQQVVRGDSAAYFCASSPSLMATDTQYFGPGTRLTVL.

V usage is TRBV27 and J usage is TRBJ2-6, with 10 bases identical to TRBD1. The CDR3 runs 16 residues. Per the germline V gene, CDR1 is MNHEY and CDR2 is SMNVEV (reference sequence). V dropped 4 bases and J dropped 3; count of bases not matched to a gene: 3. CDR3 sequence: CASSSDRGIGANVLTF. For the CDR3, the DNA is TGTGCCAGCAGTTCGGACAGGGGGATTGGGGCCAACGTCCTGACTTTC.